This T cell receptor (beta chain) was captured by sequencing in a study of blood T cell dynamics during melanoma immunotherapy (dated by TCRdb to the early 2020s). General notes on the study: Patients had metastatic melanoma and received first-line pembrolizumab or nivolumab plus ipilimumab as standard of care in the United Kingdom. To identify early correlates of response, the study profiled peripheral T cell receptor repertoires in patients with metastatic melanoma before and after one cycle of checkpoint inhibitor therapy. The training cohort consisted of consecutive patients, while an additional independent group of patients from the same centre was pooled to form an external validation set. The full study reports these points: The relatively small sample size was acknowledged as potentially limiting generalization of the results. Whether the T cell clones driving repertoire changes were melanoma-specific or reflected general immune activation could not be determined in the study. A bifurcated reorganization of the PBMC repertoire at W3, with increased clonality or increased diversity, was observed in patients who later achieved disease control, unlike in progressors.

As encoded in the germline V gene (reference sequence), CDR1 is GTSNPN while CDR2 is SVGIG. The CDR3, cysteine through phenylalanine, is 14 amino acids long. The kept DNA is CDR3 alone, 42 bases in frame from the first base. V is clipped by 2 bases and J by 4 bases, and the sequence between their germline boundaries is 11 bases long. For every bulk PBMC sample, a fixed 350 ng of DNA was loaded. Following the manufacturer instructions, the immunoSEQ TCRb Assay kit was used to amplify TCR beta CDR3 sequences from genomic DNA. The KAPA Library Quantification Kit for Illumina platforms was used to quantify pooled libraries by qPCR. Pooled libraries were sequenced on an Illumina NextSeq 500, clustered at roughly 0.55-1.1 pM. The study's own analysis went as follows. TCR data were analyzed with immunoSEQ ANALYZER and the R LymphoSeq package. A rearrangement efficiency score was calculated as productive divided by the sum of productive and non-productive CDR3 sequences. Clonality was measured with the Gini coefficient and diversity with the Renyi index at alpha=1, compared pairwise between timepoints within each patient. In LymphoSeq, clonal relatedness was computed with an edit distance of 3 and repertoire similarity was computed with the Bhattacharyya coefficient. Linear discriminant analysis on week-3 changes in clonality and diversity was built with the R MASS and caret packages to classify response. TCRdb stores this immuneACCESS table with in-frame sequences only. Part of the clones is absent; in the studies checked, under half of the shortfall reflects unresolved V genes, and no reason is known for the rest. The V and J calls and clone size are taken from that table; D and trimming were inferred from the DNA. This sample holds approximately 6,900 clones; roughly 80% were observed only once. Jointly, the top ten make up 25% to 35% of the sample.

Concerning this clone itself: Its cognate antigen has yet to be identified. Base qualities were left out, and no much larger clone turns up one base away.

The label giving this sample's time point can be read as: pre-treatment baseline. Blood samples were collected before treatment (T0) and at week 3 (W3), after the first cycle of checkpoint blockade. Except for two patients with rapid clinical progression, response was assessed 12 weeks after the first infusion by RECIST 1.1; disease control meant complete response, partial response or stable disease. Patients were excluded for prior systemic cancer treatment, concomitant immunosuppressant therapy or synchronous other active malignancies. Bulk PBMC and plasma cell-free DNA were both sequenced for TCR beta so that circulating cells and T cell turnover could be tracked. Lymphoprep and SepMate tubes were used to isolate PBMC from blood, and red cell lysis was then performed. QIAamp DNA Blood Mini kits were used to extract DNA from both PBMC and sorted T cell subsets.

This TCR was sampled from a human donor with melanoma. Sequenced material: blood, taken from a patient treated with checkpoint blockade. Rearrangement joined TRBV30 to TRBJ1-4; the D segment could be TRBD1, given 5 matching bases. The sequenced DNA is TGTGCCTGGAGTCCCGGGGGGTATAATGAAAAACTGTTTTTT. Translated, it reads CAWSPGGYNEKLFF.